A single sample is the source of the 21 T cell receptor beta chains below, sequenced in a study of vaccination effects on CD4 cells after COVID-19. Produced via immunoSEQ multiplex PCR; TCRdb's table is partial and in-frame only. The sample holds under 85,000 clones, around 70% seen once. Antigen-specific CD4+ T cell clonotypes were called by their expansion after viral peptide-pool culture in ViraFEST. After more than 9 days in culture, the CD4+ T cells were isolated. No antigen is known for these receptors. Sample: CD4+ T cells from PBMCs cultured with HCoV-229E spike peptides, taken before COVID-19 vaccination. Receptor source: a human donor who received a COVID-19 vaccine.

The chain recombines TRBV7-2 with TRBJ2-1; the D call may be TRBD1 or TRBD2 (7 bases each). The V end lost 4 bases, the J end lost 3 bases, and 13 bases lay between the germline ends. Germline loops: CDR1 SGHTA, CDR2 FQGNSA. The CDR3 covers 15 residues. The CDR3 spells CASSSAGGGYNEQFF. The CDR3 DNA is TGTGCCAGCAGCTCTGCAGGGGGGGGCTACAATGAGCAGTTCTTC.

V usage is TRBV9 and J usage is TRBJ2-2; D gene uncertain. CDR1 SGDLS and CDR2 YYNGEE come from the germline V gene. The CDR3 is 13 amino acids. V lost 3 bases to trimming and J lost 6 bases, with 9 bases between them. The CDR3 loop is CASSGYDAGELFF. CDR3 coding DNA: TGTGCCAGCAGCGGATACGACGCCGGGGAGCTGTTTTTT.

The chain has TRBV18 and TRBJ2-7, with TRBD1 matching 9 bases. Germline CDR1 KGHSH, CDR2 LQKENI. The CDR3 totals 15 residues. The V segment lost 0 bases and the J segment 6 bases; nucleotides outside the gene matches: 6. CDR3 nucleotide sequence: TGTGCCAGCTCACCACCCGGGACAGGGTCCCGCGAGCAGTACGTC. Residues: CASSPPGTGSREQYV.

The CDR3 region has the DNA TGTGCCAGCTCACCACAGACAGGGTACACAGATACGCAGTATTTT. Amino acid sequence: CASSPQTGYTDTQYF. The chain is built from TRBV18 and TRBJ2-3; 7 bases match TRBD1. Germline CDR1 is KGHSH and CDR2 is LQKENI. The CDR3 sequence is 15 residues long. J gave up 2 bases and V 1 base, and 3 bases lay outside the gene matches.

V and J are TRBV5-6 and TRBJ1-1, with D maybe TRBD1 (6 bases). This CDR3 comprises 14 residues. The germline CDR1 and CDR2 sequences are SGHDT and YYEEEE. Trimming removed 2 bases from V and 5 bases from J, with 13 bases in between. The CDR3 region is CASSFRGRGTEAFF. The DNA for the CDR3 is TGTGCCAGCAGCTTCCGGGGGCGGGGGACTGAAGCTTTCTTT.

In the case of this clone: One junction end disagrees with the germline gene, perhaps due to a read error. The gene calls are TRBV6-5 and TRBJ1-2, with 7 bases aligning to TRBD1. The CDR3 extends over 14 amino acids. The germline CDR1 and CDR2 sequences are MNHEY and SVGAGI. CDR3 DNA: TGTGCCAGCAGTCGGGACAGTCCGTTTTATGGCTACATCTTC. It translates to CASSRDSPFYGYIF.

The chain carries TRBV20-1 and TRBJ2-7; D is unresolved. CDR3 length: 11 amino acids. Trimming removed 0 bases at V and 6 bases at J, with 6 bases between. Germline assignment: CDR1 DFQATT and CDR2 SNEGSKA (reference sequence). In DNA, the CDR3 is TGCAGTGCTAGAGATAAGGGCGAGCAGTACGTC. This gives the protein CSARDKGEQYV.

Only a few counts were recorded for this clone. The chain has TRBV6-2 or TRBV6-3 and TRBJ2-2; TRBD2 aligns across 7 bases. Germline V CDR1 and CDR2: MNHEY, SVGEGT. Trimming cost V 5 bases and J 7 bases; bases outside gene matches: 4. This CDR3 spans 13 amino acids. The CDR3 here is CASSQSGGGELFF. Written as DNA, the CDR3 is TGTGCCAGCAGTCAATCGGGGGGCGGGGAGCTGTTTTTT.

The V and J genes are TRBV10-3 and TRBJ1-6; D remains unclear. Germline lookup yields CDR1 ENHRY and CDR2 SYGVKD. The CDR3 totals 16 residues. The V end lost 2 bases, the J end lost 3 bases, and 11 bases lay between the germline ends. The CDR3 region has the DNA TGTGCCATCAGTGAGGCAGATGCTGTCTATAATTCACCCCTCCACTTT. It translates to CAISEADAVYNSPLHF.

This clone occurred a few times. The CDR3: CASSLGRGRGASTDTQYF. In DNA, the CDR3 is TGTGCCAGCAGCTTGGGCCGGGGTAGGGGGGCTAGCACAGATACGCAGTATTTT. This chain joins TRBV11-2 and TRBJ2-3; D is tentatively TRBD1 or TRBD2 (6 bases each). The CDR3 length is 18 residues. Germline values: CDR1 SGHAT, CDR2 FQNNGV. With 3 bases removed from V and 0 bases from J, the gap between germline ends came to 19 bases.

The CDR3 bases are TGTGCCAGCTCCTTCTGGGACAGAGGCTACGAGCAGTACGTC. Protein product: CASSFWDRGYEQYV. The gene calls are TRBV5-6 and TRBJ2-7, with 7 positions matching TRBD1. Germline V CDR1 and CDR2: SGHDT, YYEEEE. The J segment lost 3 bases and the V segment lost 7 bases, leaving 10 bases of the junction unmatched. The CDR3 has 14 residues.

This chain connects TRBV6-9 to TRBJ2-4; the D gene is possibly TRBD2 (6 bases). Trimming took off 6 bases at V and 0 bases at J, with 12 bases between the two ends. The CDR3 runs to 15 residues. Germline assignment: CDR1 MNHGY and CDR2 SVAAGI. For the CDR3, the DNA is TGTGCCAGCAGCCCCCGGGAGCTAGCCAAAAACATTCAGTACTTC. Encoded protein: CASSPRELAKNIQYF.

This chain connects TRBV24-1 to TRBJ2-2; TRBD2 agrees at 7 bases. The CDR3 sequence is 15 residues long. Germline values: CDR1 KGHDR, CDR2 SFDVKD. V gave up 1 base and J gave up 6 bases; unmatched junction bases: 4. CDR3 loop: CATSDFGTNSGELFF. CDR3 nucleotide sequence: TGTGCCACCAGTGATTTCGGGACTAACTCCGGGGAGCTGTTTTTT.

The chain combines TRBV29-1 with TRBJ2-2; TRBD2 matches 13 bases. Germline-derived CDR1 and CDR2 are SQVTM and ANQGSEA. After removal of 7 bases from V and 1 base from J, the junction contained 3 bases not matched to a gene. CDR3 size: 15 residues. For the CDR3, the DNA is TGCAGCGCCAGGACTAGCGGGGGGAACACCGGGGAGCTGTTTTTT. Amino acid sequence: CSARTSGGNTGELFF.

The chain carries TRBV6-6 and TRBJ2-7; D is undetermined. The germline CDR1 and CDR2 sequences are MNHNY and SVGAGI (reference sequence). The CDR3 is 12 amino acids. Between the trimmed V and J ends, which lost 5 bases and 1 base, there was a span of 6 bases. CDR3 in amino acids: CASSGLSYEQYV. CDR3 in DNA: TGTGCCAGCAGTGGGTTATCCTACGAGCAGTACGTC.

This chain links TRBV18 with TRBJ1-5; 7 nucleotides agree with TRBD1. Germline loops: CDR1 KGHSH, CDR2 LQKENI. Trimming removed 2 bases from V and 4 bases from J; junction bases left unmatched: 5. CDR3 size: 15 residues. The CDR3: CASSPGSGGNQPQHF. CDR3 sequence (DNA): TGTGCCAGCTCACCAGGTTCAGGGGGTAATCAGCCCCAGCATTTT.

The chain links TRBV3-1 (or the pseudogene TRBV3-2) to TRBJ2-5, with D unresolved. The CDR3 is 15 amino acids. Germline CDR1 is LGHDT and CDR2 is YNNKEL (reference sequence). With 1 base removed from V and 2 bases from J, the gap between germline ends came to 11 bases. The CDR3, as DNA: TGTGCCAGCAGCCAAGGTTCGGCAGTTCAAGAGACCCAGTACTTC. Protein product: CASSQGSAVQETQYF.

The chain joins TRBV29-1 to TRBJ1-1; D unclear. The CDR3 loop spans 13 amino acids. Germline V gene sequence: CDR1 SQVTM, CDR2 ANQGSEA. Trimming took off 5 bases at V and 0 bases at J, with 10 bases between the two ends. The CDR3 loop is CSVLRSVNTEAFF. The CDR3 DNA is TGCAGCGTTCTCAGGTCCGTGAACACTGAAGCTTTCTTT.

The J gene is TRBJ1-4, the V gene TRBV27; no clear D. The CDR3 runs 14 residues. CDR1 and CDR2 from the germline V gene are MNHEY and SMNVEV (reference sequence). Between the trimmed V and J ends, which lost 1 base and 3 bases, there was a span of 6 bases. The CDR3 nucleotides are TGTGCCAGCAGTTTATTCGGGGCTAATGAAAAACTGTTTTTT. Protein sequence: CASSLFGANEKLFF.

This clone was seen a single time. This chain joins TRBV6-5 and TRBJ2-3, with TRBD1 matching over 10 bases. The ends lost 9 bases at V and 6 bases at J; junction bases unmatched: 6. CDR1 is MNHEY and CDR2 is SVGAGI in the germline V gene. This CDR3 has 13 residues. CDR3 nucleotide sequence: TGTGCCAGTAAGACAGGGGGCGTCGATACGCAGTATTTT. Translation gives CASKTGGVDTQYF.

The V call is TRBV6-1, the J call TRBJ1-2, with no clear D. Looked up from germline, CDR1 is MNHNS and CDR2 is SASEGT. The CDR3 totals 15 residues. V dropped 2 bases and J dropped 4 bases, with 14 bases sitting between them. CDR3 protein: CASSERAQTVYGYTF. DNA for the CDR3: TGTGCCAGCAGTGAAAGAGCCCAGACTGTCTATGGCTACACCTTC.